The 2 T cell receptor beta chains in this list originate from one sample, sequenced in a study of CD8+CD57+ T cells in acquired aplastic anemia. TCR beta VDJ and CDR3 were profiled, and genomic DNA was the template. A single record per CDR3 protein comes from TCRdb applying MiXCR to the reads. The data contain fewer than 200,000 distinct CDR3 sequences, 40% to 50% of them singletons. Patients picked for sequencing had shown CD8+CD57+ cell expansion detected by flow cytometry. Sequencing was done on a sample of sorted CD4+, CD8+, or CD8+CD57+ T cells (not recorded which) from PBMCs. These receptors originate from a human donor with aplastic anemia.

For this clonotype: A much larger clone differs by one base, so this may be a read error. This chain connects TRBV4-2 to TRBJ2-7; 7 bases map to TRBD1. Germline loops: CDR1 LGHNA, CDR2 YNFKEQ. The CDR3 is made up of 13 amino acids. The CDR3 protein is CASSQRQGDEQHF. The CDR3 region has the DNA TGTGCCAGCAGCCAGAGACAGGGCGACGAGCAGCACTTC.

This clonotype was counted a single time. This could be a read error, since a much larger clone is one nucleotide away. The chain uses TRBV6-1 and TRBJ2-1; 9 positions agree with TRBD1. The germline V gene encodes CDR1 MNHNS and CDR2 SASEGT. The CDR3 sequence is 15 residues long. As DNA, the CDR3 is TGTGCCAGCAGTAGGGACAGGGACTCCTACAATGAGCAGATCTTC. Protein sequence: CASSRDRDSYNEQIF.